This TCR beta chain appears in the sequencing data of a study of blood T cell repertoires in COVID-19. Study overall: Sites in the United States, Italy and Spain provided acute and convalescent COVID-19 samples.

CDR1 and CDR2 (germline): MNHNY, SVGAGI (reference sequence). V gave up 5 bases and J gave up 5 bases; unmatched junction bases: 3. CDR3 length equals 13 residues. Measured with immunoSEQ multiplex PCR; TCRdb has only the in-frame clones, and not every one. There are 350,000 to 450,000 clones in the sample; roughly nine tenths occur only once, and more than 0.85% lies in the top ten. The TCR originated in a woman between 40 and 55 years old who had been exposed to COVID-19. The sample consisted of PBMCs or T cells enriched from blood (not recorded which). The chain is built from TRBV6-6 and TRBJ1-1; 9 bases align to TRBD1. CDR3 DNA sequence: TGTGCCAGCAGTGTCGACAGGGGGACTGAAGCTTTCTTT. Amino acids: CASSVDRGTEAFF.